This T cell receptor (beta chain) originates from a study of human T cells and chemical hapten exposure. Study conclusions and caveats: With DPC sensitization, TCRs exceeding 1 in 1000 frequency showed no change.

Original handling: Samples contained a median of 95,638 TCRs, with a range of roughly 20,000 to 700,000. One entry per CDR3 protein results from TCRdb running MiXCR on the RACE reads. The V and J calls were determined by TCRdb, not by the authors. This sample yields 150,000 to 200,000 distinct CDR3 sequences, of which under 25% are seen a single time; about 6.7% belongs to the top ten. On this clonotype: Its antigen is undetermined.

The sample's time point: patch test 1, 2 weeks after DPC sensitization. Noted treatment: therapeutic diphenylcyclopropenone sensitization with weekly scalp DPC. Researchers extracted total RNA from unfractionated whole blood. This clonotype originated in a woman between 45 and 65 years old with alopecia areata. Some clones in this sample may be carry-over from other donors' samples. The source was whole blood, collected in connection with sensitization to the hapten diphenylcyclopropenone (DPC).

The chain's CDR3 is CASSHTGDTEAFF. Here the CDR3 DNA reads TGTGCCAGCAGCCATACAGGGGACACTGAAGCTTTCTTT. The V and J genes are TRBV14 and TRBJ1-1; 7 bases map to TRBD1. V shed 3 bases and J 3 bases; nucleotides not matched to a gene: 1. The CDR3 loop spans 13 amino acids. Per germline, CDR1 SGHDN and CDR2 FVKESK.